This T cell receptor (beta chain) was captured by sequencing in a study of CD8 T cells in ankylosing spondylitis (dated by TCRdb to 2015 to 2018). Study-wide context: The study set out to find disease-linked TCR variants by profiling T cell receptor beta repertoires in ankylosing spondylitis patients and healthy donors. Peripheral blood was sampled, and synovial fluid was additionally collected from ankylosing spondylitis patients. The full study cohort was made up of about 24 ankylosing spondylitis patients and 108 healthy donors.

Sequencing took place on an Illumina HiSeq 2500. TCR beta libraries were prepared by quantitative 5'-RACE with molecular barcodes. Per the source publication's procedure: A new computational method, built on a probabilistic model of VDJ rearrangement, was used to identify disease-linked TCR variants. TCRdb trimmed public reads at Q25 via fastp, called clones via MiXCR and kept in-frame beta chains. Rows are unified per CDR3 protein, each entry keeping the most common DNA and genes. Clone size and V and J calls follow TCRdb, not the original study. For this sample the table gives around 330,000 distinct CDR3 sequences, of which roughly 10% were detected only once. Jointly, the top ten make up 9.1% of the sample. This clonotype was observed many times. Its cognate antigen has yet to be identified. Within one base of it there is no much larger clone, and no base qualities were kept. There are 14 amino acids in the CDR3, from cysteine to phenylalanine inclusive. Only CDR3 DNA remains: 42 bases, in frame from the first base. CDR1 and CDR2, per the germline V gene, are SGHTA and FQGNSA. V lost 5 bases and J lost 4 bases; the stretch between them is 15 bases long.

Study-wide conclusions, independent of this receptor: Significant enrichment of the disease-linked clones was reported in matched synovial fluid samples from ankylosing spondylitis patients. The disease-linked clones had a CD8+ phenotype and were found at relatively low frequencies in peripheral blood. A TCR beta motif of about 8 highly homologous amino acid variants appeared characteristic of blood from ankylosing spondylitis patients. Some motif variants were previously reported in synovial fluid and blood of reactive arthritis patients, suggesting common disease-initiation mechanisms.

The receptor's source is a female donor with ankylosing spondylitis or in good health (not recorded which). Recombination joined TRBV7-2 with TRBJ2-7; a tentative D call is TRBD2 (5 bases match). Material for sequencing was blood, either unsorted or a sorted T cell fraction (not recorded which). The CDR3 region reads CASSPARGMYEQYF. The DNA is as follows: TGTGCCAGCAGCCCCGCCAGAGGGATGTACGAGCAGTACTTC.